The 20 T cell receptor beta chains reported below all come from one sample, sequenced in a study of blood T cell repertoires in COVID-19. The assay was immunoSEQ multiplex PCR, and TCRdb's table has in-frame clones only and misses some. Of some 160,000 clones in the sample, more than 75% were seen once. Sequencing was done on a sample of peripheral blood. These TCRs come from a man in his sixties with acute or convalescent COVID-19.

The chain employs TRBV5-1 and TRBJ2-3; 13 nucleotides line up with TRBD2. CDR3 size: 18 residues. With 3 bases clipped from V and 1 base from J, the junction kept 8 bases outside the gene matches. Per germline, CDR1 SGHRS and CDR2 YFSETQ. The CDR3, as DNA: TGCGCCAGCAGCTCTTTCGCCACTAGCGGGAGGGGCACAGATACGCAGTATTTT. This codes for CASSSFATSGRGTDTQYF.

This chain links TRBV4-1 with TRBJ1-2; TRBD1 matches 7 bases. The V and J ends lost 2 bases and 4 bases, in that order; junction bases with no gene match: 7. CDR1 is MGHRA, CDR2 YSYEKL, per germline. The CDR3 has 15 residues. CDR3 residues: CASSQPTQGIYGYTF. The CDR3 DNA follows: TGCGCCAGCAGCCAACCCACACAGGGGATCTATGGCTACACCTTC.

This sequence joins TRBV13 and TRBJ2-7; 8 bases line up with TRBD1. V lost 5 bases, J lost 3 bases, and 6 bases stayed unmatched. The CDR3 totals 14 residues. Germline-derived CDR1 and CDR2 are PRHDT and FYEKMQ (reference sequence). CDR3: CASSHGQGIYEQYF. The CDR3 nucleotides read TGTGCCAGCAGCCACGGACAGGGTATCTACGAGCAGTACTTC.

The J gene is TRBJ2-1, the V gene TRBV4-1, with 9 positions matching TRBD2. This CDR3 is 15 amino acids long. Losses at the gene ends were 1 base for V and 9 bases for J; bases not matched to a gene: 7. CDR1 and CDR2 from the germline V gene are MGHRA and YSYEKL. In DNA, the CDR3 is TGCGCCAGCAGCCAAGTCCAGCGGGAGGTGGTTGAGCAGTTCTTC. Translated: CASSQVQREVVEQFF.

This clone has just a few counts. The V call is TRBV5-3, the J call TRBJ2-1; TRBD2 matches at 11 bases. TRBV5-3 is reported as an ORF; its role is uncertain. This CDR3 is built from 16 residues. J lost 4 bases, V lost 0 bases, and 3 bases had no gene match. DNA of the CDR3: TGTGCCAGAAGCTTGGCCGGGACTAGCGGATACAATGAGCAGTTCTTC. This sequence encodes CARSLAGTSGYNEQFF.

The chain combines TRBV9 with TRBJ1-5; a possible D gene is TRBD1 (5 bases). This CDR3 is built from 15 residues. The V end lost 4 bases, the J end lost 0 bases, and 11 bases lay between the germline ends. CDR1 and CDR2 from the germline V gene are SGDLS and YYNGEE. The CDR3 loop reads CASSPGAYSNQPQHF. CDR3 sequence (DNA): TGTGCCAGCAGCCCTGGGGCTTATAGCAATCAGCCCCAGCATTTT.

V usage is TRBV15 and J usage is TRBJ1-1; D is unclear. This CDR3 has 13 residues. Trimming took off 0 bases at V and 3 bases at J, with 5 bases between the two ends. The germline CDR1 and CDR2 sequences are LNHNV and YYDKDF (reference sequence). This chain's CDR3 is CATSRDLYTEAFF. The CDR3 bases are TGTGCCACCAGCAGAGATCTGTACACTGAAGCTTTCTTT.

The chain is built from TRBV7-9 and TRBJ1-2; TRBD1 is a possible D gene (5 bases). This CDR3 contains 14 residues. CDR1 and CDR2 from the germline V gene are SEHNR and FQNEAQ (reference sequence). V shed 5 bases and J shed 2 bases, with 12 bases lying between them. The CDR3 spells CASSPPGENYGYTF. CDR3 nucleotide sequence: TGTGCCAGCAGCCCCCCGGGGGAGAACTATGGCTACACCTTC.

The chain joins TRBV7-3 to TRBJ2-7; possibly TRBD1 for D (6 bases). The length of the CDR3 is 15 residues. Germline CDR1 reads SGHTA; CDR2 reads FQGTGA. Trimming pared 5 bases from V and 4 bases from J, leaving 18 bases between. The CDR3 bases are TGTGCCAGCAGCCTTCAACAGGGACCACAATACGAGCAGTACTTC. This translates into CASSLQQGPQYEQYF. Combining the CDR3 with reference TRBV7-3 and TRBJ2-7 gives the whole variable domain GAGVSQTPSNKVTEKGKYVELRCDPISGHTALYWYRQSLGQGPEFLIYFQGTGAADDSGLPNDRFFAVRPEGSVSTLKIQRTERGDSAVYLCASSLQQGPQYEQYFGPGTRLTVT.

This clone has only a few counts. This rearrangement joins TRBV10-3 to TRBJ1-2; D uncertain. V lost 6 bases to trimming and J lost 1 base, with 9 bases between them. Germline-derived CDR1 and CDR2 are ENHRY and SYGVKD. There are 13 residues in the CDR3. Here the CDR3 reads CAISLTVNYGYTF. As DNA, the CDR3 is TGTGCCATCAGCTTAACAGTTAACTATGGCTACACCTTC.

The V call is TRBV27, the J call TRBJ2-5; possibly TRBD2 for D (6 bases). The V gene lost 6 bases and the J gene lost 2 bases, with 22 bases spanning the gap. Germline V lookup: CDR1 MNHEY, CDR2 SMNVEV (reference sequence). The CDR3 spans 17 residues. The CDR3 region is CASSRKTPSVSQETQYF. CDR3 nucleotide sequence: TGTGCCAGCAGCCGCAAAACCCCTAGCGTTAGTCAAGAGACCCAGTACTTC.

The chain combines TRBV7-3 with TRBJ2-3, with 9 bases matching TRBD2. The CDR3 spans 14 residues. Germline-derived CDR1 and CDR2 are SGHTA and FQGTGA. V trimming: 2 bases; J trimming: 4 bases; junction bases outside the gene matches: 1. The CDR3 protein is CASSLGTSPDTQYF. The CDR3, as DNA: TGTGCCAGCAGCTTAGGGACTAGCCCAGATACGCAGTATTTT.

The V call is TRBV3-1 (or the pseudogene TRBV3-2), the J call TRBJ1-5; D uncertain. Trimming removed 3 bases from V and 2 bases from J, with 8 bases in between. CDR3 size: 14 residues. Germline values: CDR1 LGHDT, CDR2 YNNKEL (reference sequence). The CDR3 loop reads CASSQTRGNQPQHF. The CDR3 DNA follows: TGTGCCAGCAGCCAGACTCGGGGCAATCAGCCCCAGCATTTT.

For the CDR3, the DNA is TGTGCCAGCAGCCCCCTAGGACTAGGCTACGAGCAGTACTTC. Protein product: CASSPLGLGYEQYF. This chain connects TRBV7-8 to TRBJ2-7; 7 nucleotides line up with TRBD2. Germline trimming cut 5 bases from V and 3 bases from J; bases unmatched to any gene: 7. This CDR3 comprises 14 residues. Germline CDR1 reads SGHVS; CDR2 reads FQNEAQ.

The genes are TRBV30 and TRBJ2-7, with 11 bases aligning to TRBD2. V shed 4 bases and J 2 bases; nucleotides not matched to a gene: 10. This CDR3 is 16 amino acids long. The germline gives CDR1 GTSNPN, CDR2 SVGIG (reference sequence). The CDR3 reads CAWTGTSGSRAYEQYF. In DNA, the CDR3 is TGTGCCTGGACCGGGACTAGCGGATCTCGAGCCTACGAGCAGTACTTC.

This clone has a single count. The CDR3 loop reads CASSAQTGADEKLFF. CDR3 nucleotides: TGTGCCAGCAGCGCCCAGACAGGGGCTGATGAAAAACTGTTTTTT. The V and J genes are TRBV7-9 and TRBJ1-4, with 8 nucleotides matching TRBD1. V lost 5 bases and J lost 6; bases outside the gene matches: 8. The length of the CDR3 is 15 residues. CDR1 is SEHNR and CDR2 is FQNEAQ in the germline V gene (reference sequence).

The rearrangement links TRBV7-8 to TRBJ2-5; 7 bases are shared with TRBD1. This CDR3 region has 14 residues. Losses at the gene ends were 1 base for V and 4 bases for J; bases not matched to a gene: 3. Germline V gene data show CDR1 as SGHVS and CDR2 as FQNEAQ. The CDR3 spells CASSLGQGSETQYF. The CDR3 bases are TGTGCCAGCAGCTTAGGACAGGGTTCAGAGACCCAGTACTTC.

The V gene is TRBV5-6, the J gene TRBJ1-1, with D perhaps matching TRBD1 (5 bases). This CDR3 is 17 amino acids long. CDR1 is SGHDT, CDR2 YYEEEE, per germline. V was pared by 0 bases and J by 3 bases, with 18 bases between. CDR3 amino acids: CASSLGRGLPWDTEAFF. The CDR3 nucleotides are TGTGCCAGCAGCTTGGGTAGGGGACTCCCTTGGGACACTGAAGCTTTCTTT.

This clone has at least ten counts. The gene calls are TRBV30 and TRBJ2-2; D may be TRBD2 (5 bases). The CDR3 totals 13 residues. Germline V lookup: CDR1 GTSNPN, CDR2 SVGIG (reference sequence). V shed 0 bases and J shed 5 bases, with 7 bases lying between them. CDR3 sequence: CAWSVPGTGELFF. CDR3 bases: TGTGCCTGGAGTGTACCGGGGACCGGGGAGCTGTTTTTT. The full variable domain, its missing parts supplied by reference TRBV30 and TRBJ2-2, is SQTIHQWPATLVQPVGSPLSLECTVEGTSNPNLYWYRQAAGRGLQLLFYSVGIGQISSEVPQNLSASRPQDRQFILSSKKLLLSDSGFYLCAWSVPGTGELFFGEGSRLTVL.

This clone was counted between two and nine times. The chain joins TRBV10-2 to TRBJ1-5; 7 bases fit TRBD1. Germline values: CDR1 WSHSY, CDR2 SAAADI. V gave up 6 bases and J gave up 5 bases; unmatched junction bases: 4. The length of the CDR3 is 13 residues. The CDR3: CASRVDRDQPQHF. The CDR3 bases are TGCGCCAGCAGAGTAGACAGGGATCAGCCCCAGCATTTT.